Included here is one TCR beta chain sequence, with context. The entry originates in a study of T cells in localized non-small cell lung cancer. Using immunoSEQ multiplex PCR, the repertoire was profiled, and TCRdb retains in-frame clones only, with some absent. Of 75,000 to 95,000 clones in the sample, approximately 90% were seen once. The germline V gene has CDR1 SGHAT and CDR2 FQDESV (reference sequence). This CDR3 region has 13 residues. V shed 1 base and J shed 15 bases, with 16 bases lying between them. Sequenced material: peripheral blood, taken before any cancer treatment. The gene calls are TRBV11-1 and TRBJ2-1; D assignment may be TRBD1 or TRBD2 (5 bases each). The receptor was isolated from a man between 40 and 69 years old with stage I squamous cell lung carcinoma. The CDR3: CASSLVTLSGTFF. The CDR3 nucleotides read TGTGCCAGCAGCTTAGTAACTCTCTCCGGGACGTTCTTC.